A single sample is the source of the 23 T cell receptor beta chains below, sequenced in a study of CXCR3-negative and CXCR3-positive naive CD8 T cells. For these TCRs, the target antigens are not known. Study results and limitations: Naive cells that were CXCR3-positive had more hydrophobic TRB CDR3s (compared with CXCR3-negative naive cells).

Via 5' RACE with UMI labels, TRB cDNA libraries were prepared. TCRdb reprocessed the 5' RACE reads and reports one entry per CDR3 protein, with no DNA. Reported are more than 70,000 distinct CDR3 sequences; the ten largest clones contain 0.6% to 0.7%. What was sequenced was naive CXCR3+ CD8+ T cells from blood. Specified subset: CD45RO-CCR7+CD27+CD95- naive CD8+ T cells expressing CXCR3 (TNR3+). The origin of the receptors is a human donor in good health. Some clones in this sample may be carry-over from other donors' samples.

This CDR3 is CATSSDRGRYEQYF. The V call is TRBV15, the J call TRBJ2-7; the TCRdb D gene call, TRBD1, has no DNA to confirm it. CDR3 length: 14 residues. Germline values: CDR1 LNHNV, CDR2 YYDKDF (reference sequence).

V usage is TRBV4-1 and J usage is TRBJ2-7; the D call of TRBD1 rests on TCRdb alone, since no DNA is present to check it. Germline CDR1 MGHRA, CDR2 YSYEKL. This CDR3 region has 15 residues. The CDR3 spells CASSQGQGRYYEQYF.

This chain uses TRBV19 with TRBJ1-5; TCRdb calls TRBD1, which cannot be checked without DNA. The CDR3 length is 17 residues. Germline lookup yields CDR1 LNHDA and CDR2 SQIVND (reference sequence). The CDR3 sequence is CASSPDSYLVSNQPQHF.

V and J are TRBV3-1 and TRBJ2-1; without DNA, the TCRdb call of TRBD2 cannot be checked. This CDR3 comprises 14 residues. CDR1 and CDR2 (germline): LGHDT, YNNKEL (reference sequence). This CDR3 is CASSYGTSGGEQFF.

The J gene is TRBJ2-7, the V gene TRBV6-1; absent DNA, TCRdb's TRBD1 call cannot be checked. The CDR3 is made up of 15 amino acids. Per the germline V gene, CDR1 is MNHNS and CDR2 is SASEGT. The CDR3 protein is CASSGTEYRAYEQYF.

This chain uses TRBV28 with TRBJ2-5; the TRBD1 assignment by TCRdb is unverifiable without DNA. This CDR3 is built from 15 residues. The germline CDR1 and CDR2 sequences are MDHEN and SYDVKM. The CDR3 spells CASSLVMGAEETQYF.

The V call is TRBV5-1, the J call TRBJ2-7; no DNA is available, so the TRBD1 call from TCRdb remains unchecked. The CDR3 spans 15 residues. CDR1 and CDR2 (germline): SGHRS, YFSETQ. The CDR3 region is CASSLAGGPSYEQYF.

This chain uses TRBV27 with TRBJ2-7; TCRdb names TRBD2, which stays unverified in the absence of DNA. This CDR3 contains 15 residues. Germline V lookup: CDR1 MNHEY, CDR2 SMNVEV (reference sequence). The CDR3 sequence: CASSPREVLPYEQYF.

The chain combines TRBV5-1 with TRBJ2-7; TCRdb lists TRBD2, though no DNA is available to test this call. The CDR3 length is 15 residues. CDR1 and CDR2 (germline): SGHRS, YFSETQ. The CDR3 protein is CASSLSTSGSYEQYF.

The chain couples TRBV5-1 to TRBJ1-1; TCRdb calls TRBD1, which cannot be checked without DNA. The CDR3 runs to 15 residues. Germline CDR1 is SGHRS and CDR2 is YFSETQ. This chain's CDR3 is CASSLAGRGSTEAFF.

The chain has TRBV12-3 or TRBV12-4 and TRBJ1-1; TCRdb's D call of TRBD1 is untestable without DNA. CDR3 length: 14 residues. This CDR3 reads CASSWTGRNTEAFF.

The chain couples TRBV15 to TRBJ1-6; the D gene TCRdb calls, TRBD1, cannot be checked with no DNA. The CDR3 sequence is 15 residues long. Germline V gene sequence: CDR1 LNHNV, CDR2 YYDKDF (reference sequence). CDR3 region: CATSRDRGLGSPLHF.

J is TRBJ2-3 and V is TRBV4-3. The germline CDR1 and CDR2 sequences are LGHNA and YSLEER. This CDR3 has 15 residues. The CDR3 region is CASSQDSASTDTQYF.

The CDR3 region is CASSPGRANTEAFF. This chain joins TRBV28 and TRBJ1-1. This CDR3 contains 14 residues. Germline values: CDR1 MDHEN, CDR2 SYDVKM.

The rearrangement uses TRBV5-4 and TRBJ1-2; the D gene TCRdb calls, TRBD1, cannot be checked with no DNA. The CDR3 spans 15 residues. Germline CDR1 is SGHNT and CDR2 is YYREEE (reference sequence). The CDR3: CASSQARRGNYGYTF.

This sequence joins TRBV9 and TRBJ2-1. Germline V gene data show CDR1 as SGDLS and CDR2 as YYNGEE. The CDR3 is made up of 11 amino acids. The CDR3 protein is CASSPGYEQFF. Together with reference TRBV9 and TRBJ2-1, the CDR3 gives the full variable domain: DSGVTQTPKHLITATGQRVTLRCSPRSGDLSVYWYQQSLDQGLQFLIQYYNGEERAKGNILERFSAQQFPDLHSELNLSSLELGDSALYFCASSPGYEQFFGPGTRLTVL.

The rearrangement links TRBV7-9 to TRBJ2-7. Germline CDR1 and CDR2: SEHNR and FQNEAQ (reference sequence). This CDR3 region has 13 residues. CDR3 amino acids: CASSFGETYEQYF.

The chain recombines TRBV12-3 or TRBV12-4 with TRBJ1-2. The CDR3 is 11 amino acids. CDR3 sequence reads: CASSFTYGYTF.

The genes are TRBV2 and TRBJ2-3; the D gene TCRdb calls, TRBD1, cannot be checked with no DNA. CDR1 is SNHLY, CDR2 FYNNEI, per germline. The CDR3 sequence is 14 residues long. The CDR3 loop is CASTKGQTTDTQYF.

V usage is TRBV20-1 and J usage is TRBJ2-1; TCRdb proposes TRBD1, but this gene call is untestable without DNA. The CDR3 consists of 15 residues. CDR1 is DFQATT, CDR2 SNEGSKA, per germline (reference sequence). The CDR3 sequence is CSTTGGASNYNEQFF.

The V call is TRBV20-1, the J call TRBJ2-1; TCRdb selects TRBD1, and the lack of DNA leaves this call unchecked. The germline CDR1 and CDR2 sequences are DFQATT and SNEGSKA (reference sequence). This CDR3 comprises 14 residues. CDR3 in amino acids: CSAPRQGLYNEQFF.

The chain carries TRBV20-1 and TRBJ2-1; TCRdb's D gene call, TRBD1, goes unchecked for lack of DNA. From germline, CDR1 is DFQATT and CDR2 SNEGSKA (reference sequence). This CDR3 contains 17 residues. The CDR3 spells CSARVPPAASSYNEQFF.

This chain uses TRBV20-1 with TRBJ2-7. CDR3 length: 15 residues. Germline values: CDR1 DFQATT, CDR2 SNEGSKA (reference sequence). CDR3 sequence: CSARDGSGRPYEQYF.